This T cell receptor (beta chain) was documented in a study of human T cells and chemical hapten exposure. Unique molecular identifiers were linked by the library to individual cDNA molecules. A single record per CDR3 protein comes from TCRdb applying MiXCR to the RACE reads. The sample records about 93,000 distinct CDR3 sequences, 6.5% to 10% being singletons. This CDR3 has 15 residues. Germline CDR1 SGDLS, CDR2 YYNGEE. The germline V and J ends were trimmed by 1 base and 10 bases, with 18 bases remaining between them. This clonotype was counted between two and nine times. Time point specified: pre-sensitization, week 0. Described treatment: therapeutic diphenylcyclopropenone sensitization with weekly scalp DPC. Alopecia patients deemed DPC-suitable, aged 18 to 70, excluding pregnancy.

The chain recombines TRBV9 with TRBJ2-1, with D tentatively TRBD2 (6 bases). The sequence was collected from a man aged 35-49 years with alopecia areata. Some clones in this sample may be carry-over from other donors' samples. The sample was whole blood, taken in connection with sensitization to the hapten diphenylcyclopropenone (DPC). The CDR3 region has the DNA TGTGCCAGCAGCGTAAGACTAGATGGAGGAAGAGAGCAGTTCTTC. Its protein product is CASSVRLDGGREQFF. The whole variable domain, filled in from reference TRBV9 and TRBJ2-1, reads DSGVTQTPKHLITATGQRVTLRCSPRSGDLSVYWYQQSLDQGLQFLIQYYNGEERAKGNILERFSAQQFPDLHSELNLSSLELGDSALYFCASSVRLDGGREQFFGPGTRLTVL.